One sample yielded the 28 T cell receptor beta chains listed below, sequenced in a study of OX40 agonist ivuxolimab in advanced cancers. Receptors were amplified or captured by the immunoSEQ multiplex PCR assay. In TCRdb, the immuneACCESS table is reduced to in-frame sequences with V and J assigned. These tables do not hold every clone; where another copy was compared, an unresolved V gene accounts for under half, and the others remain unexplained. The sample includes 70,000 or so clones, with 85% observed a single time. Over 4% of the sample is held by the ten biggest clonotypes. Sequenced material: CD4+ or CD8+ T cells sorted from blood, taken in a trial of the OX40 agonist ivuxolimab. All receptors derive from an adult with an advanced solid tumor such as melanoma, head and neck, liver or kidney cancer.

V is TRBV18 and J is TRBJ2-7; 7 positions match TRBD1. This CDR3 region has 14 residues. Per germline, CDR1 KGHSH and CDR2 LQKENI. With 5 bases clipped from V and 5 bases from J, the junction kept 9 bases outside the gene matches. CDR3 nucleotides: TGTGCCAGCTCAACCCAACAGGGGTCACACGAGCAGTACTTC. Its translation: CASSTQQGSHEQYF.

This rearrangement joins TRBV2 to TRBJ2-2, with 9 bases that match TRBD1. Germline assignment: CDR1 SNHLY and CDR2 FYNNEI. V gave up 6 bases and J gave up 4 bases; unmatched junction bases: 9. The CDR3 sequence is 16 residues long. CDR3 sequence: CASSGLRTGVTGELFF. CDR3 sequence (DNA): TGTGCCAGCAGCGGGTTAAGGACAGGGGTCACCGGGGAGCTGTTTTTT.

V is TRBV6-1 and J is TRBJ2-7; D gene unclear. Trimming cost V 10 bases and J 0 bases, with 13 bases left between them. There are 13 residues in the CDR3. The V gene's germline CDR1 is MNHNS and CDR2 SASEGT. CDR3 coding DNA: TGTGCCATCGAAAAGCAGTTCTCCTACGAGCAGTACTTC. Amino acids: CAIEKQFSYEQYF.

V is TRBV6-5 and J is TRBJ1-3, with D maybe TRBD1 (6 bases). The V gene lost 6 bases and the J gene lost 6 bases, with 9 bases spanning the gap. CDR3 length: 12 amino acids. The germline V gene has CDR1 MNHEY and CDR2 SVGAGI. This chain's CDR3 is CASRKGENTIYF. CDR3 coding DNA: TGTGCCAGCAGAAAGGGGGAAAACACCATATATTTT.

The rearrangement uses TRBV7-3 and TRBJ1-1; possibly TRBD1 for D (6 bases). Trimming took 5 bases from V and 5 from J, leaving 21 bases between them. Germline lookup yields CDR1 SGHTA and CDR2 FQGTGA. The length of the CDR3 is 16 residues. The CDR3 bases are TGTGCCAGCAGCCCCGCCACGGGAAGGGGGTCAACTGAAGCTTTCTTT. It yields the protein CASSPATGRGSTEAFF.

This chain connects TRBV10-2 to TRBJ1-5; D might be TRBD1 (6 bases). Trimming shortened V by 2 bases and J by 7 bases, and 15 bases separated the two germline ends. This CDR3 is 15 amino acids long. Germline V gene lookup returns CDR1 WSHSY and CDR2 SAAADI. The CDR3 region is CASSEGQGRGQPQHF. The CDR3 nucleotides are TGCGCCAGCAGTGAGGGGCAGGGGAGAGGACAGCCCCAGCATTTT.

The chain couples TRBV4-1 to TRBJ2-7, with 7 nucleotides matching TRBD1. This CDR3 is 15 amino acids long. CDR1 is MGHRA and CDR2 is YSYEKL in the germline V gene. The J segment lost 3 bases and the V segment lost 0 bases, leaving 5 bases of the junction unmatched. CDR3 sequence reads: CASSQEDRADYEQYF. CDR3 coding DNA: TGCGCCAGCAGCCAAGAAGACAGGGCCGACTACGAGCAGTACTTC.

V is TRBV11-1 and J is TRBJ1-6; the match to TRBD1 covers 8 bases. This CDR3 contains 15 residues. The V and J ends lost 5 bases and 7 bases, in that order; junction bases with no gene match: 7. Germline-derived CDR1 and CDR2 are SGHAT and FQDESV (reference sequence). Here the CDR3 DNA reads TGTGCCAGCAGCCTAACGGGACAGGAGAATTCACCCCTCCACTTT. This encodes CASSLTGQENSPLHF.

The V gene is TRBV25-1, the J gene TRBJ2-7; D is undetermined. CDR3 length: 11 residues. The V gene lost 8 bases and the J gene lost 2 bases, with 7 bases spanning the gap. The germline V gene has CDR1 MGHDK and CDR2 SYGVNS. The CDR3 DNA follows: TGTGCCAGCCATGGACCCTACGAGCAGTACTTC. Translated, it gives CASHGPYEQYF.

The chain links TRBV11-2 to TRBJ1-1; 7 bases match TRBD1. After removal of 5 bases from V and 6 bases from J, the junction contained 3 bases not matched to a gene. CDR1 SGHAT and CDR2 FQNNGV come from the germline V gene. The CDR3 has 12 residues. The CDR3 bases are TGTGCCAGCAGCCGACAGGGTCCTGAAGCTTTCTTT. This codes for CASSRQGPEAFF.

The CDR3 DNA is TGTGCCAGCAGCTTGGGACAGGGGTATGAAAAACTGTTTTTT. Encoded protein: CASSLGQGYEKLFF. This chain uses TRBV7-2 with TRBJ1-4; TRBD1 matches at 10 bases. The germline V gene has CDR1 SGHTA and CDR2 FQGNSA. V shed 3 bases, J shed 6 bases, and the junction held 1 base outside the gene matches. This CDR3 contains 14 residues.

This sequence joins TRBV5-6 and TRBJ2-7; weak D call: TRBD2 (5 bases). Trimming pared 4 bases from V and 4 bases from J, leaving 12 bases between. The CDR3 has 13 amino acids. The germline V gene encodes CDR1 SGHDT and CDR2 YYEEEE. The CDR3 reads CASSHGLDYEQYF. In DNA form, the CDR3 reads TGTGCCAGCAGCCACGGACTGGATTACGAGCAGTACTTC.

The rearrangement joins TRBV7-9 to TRBJ2-1; 8 bases map to TRBD2. This CDR3 has 15 residues. The J segment lost 8 bases and the V segment lost 5 bases, leaving 11 bases of the junction unmatched. Germline CDR1 reads SEHNR; CDR2 reads FQNEAQ (reference sequence). For the CDR3, the DNA is TGTGCCAGCAGCCCTCGCGGGGGGCGCTCGTATGAGCAGTTCTTC. Protein sequence: CASSPRGGRSYEQFF.

The chain recombines TRBV6-5 with TRBJ2-7; D is uncertain. This CDR3 region has 13 residues. The germline gives CDR1 MNHEY, CDR2 SVGAGI. V was trimmed by 0 bases and J by 3 bases, leaving 6 bases between them. The CDR3 region is CASSYSGIYEQYF. CDR3 coding DNA: TGTGCCAGCAGTTACTCTGGGATCTACGAGCAGTACTTC.

This clone was seen once. This chain joins TRBV7-8 and TRBJ1-4, with a possible D match to TRBD1 (6 bases). Looked up from germline, CDR1 is SGHVS and CDR2 is FQNEAQ. The V gene lost 3 bases and the J gene lost 7 bases, with 18 bases spanning the gap. The CDR3 spans 16 residues. The CDR3 sequence: CASSFSLGGAGEKLFF. CDR3 DNA: TGTGCCAGCAGCTTTAGTCTGGGGGGCGCGGGTGAAAAACTGTTTTTT.

CDR3 DNA: TGTGCCTGGAGTGTACATACGGGGGTAAGGGGACAGCCCCAGCATTTT. Amino acid sequence: CAWSVHTGVRGQPQHF. V and J are TRBV30 and TRBJ1-5; D may be TRBD1 (5 bases). CDR1 GTSNPN and CDR2 SVGIG come from the germline V gene (reference sequence). Between the trimmed V and J ends, which lost 0 bases and 7 bases, there was a span of 19 bases. The CDR3 extends over 16 amino acids.

The chain combines TRBV6-1 with TRBJ1-2, with 8 bases fitting TRBD1. Germline CDR1 reads MNHNS; CDR2 reads SASEGT. The CDR3 covers 14 residues. Trimming at V came to 6 bases and at J to 3 bases, leaving 6 bases not matched to a gene. DNA for the CDR3: TGTGCCAGCAGGCCTACAGGGGGGGACTATGGCTACACCTTC. The encoded protein is CASRPTGGDYGYTF.

This rearrangement joins TRBV10-3 to TRBJ2-3; weak D call: TRBD1 (5 bases). Trimming stripped 2 bases from V and 6 bases from J, with 15 bases between. The CDR3 runs 15 residues. Germline V gene data show CDR1 as ENHRY and CDR2 as SYGVKD. In DNA, the CDR3 is TGTGCCATCAGTGAGGGCAGGGATTTTTTTGATACGCAGTATTTT. This gives the protein CAISEGRDFFDTQYF.

The V call is TRBV2, the J call TRBJ1-2; D remains unclear. The V gene's germline CDR1 is SNHLY and CDR2 FYNNEI. The V gene lost 7 bases and the J gene lost 4 bases, with 10 bases spanning the gap. CDR3 length: 12 amino acids. The CDR3, as DNA: TGTGCCAGCACCTGGTCCTCCTATGGCTACACCTTC. Its protein product is CASTWSSYGYTF.

CDR3 in DNA: TGTGCCAGCAGCGACGGGACAGGGGGATCCTACAATGAGCAGTTCTTC. This sequence encodes CASSDGTGGSYNEQFF. This sequence joins TRBV21-1 and TRBJ2-1; TRBD1, the table's D call, was not compared with the DNA. TRBV21-1 is assigned pseudogene status. CDR3 length equals 16 residues.

The chain couples TRBV5-1 to TRBJ2-3, with a tentative D call TRBD1 (6 bases). V gave up 4 bases and J gave up 1 base, with 10 bases separating them. Germline V lookup: CDR1 SGHRS, CDR2 YFSETQ. The length of the CDR3 is 14 residues. CDR3 DNA: TGCGCCAGCAGCGCAGGGACACGCACAGATACGCAGTATTTT. Residues: CASSAGTRTDTQYF. Full variable domain (missing parts from reference TRBV5-1 and TRBJ2-3): KAGVTQTPRYLIKTRGQQVTLSCSPISGHRSVSWYQQTPGQGLQFLFEYFSETQRNKGNFPGRFSGRQFSNSRSEMNVSTLELGDSALYLCASSAGTRTDTQYFGPGTRLTVL.

This chain's CDR3 is CARTKWIYSNQPQHF. The CDR3 DNA sequence: TGTGCCAGGACAAAGTGGATTTATAGCAATCAGCCCCAGCATTTT. The J gene is TRBJ1-5, the V gene TRBV27; D is uncertain. The germline V gene encodes CDR1 MNHEY and CDR2 SMNVEV (reference sequence). The V end was cut by 9 bases, the J end by 0 bases, with 15 bases between. The CDR3 runs to 15 residues.

This sequence joins TRBV6-5 and TRBJ2-3; 7 nucleotides line up with TRBD2. The CDR3 totals 15 residues. The V and J ends lost 2 bases and 5 bases, in that order; junction bases with no gene match: 7. Germline V gives CDR1 MNHEY, CDR2 SVGAGI. Here the CDR3 reads CASSYGGGLVDTQYF. CDR3 coding DNA: TGTGCCAGCAGTTACGGGGGGGGATTGGTAGATACGCAGTATTTT.

V and J are TRBV10-2 and TRBJ1-5, with D unclear. Germline V lookup: CDR1 WSHSY, CDR2 SAAADI. The CDR3 consists of 14 residues. The V end lost 6 bases, the J end lost 0 bases, and 9 bases lay between the germline ends. In DNA form, the CDR3 reads TGCGCCAGCAGCGACGGGCATAGCAATCAGCCCCAGCATTTT. Translated, it gives CASSDGHSNQPQHF.

The chain uses TRBV7-2 and TRBJ2-1; weak D call: TRBD1 (6 bases). Germline V lookup: CDR1 SGHTA, CDR2 FQGNSA. V lost 5 bases to trimming and J lost 8 bases, with 10 bases between them. This CDR3 contains 12 residues. CDR3 region: CASSLTGYEQFF. CDR3 sequence (DNA): TGTGCCAGCAGCCTTACAGGGTATGAGCAGTTCTTC.

This chain uses TRBV7-8 with TRBJ1-5, with D hard to call. The V end was cut by 2 bases, the J end by 0 bases, with 11 bases between. The CDR3 totals 16 residues. Germline V gene data show CDR1 as SGHVS and CDR2 as FQNEAQ. CDR3 DNA: TGTGCCAGCAGCTTATCTCGGTCCAATAGCAATCAGCCCCAGCATTTT. As protein: CASSLSRSNSNQPQHF.

CDR3 DNA: TGTGCCAGCAGCTCATTGACAGTACAAGAGACCCAGTACTTC. Protein sequence: CASSSLTVQETQYF. V and J are TRBV5-6 and TRBJ2-5; D possibly corresponds to TRBD1 (5 bases). This CDR3 is 14 amino acids long. Germline-derived CDR1 and CDR2 are SGHDT and YYEEEE. The V end lost 3 bases, the J end lost 2 bases, and 11 bases lay between the germline ends.

The chain uses TRBV30 and TRBJ2-7, with D perhaps TRBD1 (6 bases). CDR3 length: 19 residues. The germline V and J ends were trimmed by 1 base and 3 bases, with 28 bases remaining between them. The germline V gene encodes CDR1 GTSNPN and CDR2 SVGIG (reference sequence). CDR3 residues: CAWSERPLDRPKTLYEQYF. CDR3 bases: TGTGCCTGGAGTGAAAGGCCCCTAGACAGGCCCAAAACCCTCTACGAGCAGTACTTC.